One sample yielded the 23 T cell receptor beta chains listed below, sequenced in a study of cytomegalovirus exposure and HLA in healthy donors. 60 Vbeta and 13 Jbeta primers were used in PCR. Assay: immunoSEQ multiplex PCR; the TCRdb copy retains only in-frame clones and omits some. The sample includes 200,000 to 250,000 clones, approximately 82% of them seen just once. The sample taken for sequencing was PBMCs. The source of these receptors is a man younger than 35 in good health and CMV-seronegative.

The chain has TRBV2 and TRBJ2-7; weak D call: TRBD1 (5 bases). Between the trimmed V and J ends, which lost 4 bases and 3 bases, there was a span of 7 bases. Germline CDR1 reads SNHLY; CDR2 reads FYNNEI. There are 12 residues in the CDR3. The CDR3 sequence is CASSAGLYEQYF. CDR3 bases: TGTGCCAGCAGTGCAGGGCTCTACGAGCAGTACTTC.

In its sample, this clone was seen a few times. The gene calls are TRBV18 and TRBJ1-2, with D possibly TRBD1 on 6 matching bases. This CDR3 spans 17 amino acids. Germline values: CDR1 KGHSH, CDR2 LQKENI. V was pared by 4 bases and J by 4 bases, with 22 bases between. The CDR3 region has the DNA TGTGCCAGCTCACTAGTGGCGATTCAGACAGGCAGCTATGGCTACACCTTC. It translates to CASSLVAIQTGSYGYTF.

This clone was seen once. The CDR3 spells CASSREGETQYF. In DNA, the CDR3 is TGTGCCAGCAGCCGCGAGGGTGAGACCCAGTACTTC. J is TRBJ2-5 and V is TRBV4-2; D may be TRBD2 (5 bases). Per the germline V gene, CDR1 is LGHNA and CDR2 is YNFKEQ. Trimming took off 4 bases at V and 5 bases at J, with 8 bases between the two ends. The CDR3 sequence is 12 residues long.

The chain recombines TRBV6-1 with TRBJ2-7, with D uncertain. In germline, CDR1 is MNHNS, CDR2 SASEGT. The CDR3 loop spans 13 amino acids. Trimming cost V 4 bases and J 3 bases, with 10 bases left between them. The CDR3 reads CASSAWQHYEQYF. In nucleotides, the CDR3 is TGTGCCAGCAGTGCATGGCAACACTACGAGCAGTACTTC.

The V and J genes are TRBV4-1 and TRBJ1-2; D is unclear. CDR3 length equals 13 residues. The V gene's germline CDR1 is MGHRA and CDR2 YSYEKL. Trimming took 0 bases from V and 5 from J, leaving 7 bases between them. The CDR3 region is CASSQDNRYGYTF. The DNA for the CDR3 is TGCGCCAGCAGCCAAGATAATAGATATGGCTACACCTTC.

In DNA form, the CDR3 reads TGCGCCAGCAGCCGGCTGACTAGCGAATCCGGGGAGCTGTTTTTT. Its protein is CASSRLTSESGELFF. This chain connects TRBV5-1 to TRBJ2-2, with 8 bases matching TRBD2. The CDR3 sequence is 15 residues long. V shed 4 bases and J 6 bases; nucleotides not matched to a gene: 8. Germline V lookup: CDR1 SGHRS, CDR2 YFSETQ.

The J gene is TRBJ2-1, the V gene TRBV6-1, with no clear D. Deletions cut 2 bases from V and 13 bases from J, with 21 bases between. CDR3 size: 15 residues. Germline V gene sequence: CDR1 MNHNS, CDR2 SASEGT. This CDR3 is CASSESIYVGLDQFF. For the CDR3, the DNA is TGTGCCAGCAGTGAATCAATCTATGTGGGCCTGGATCAGTTCTTC.

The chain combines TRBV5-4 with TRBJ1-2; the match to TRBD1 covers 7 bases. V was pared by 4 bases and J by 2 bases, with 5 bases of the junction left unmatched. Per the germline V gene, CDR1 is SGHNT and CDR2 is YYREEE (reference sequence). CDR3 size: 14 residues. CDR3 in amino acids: CASSGGTVNYGYTF. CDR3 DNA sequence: TGTGCCAGCAGCGGGGGGACAGTAAACTATGGCTACACCTTC.

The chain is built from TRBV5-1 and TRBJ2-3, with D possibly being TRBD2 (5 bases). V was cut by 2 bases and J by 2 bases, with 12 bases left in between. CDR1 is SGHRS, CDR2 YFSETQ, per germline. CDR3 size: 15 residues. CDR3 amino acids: CASSFKAAYTDTQYF. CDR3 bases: TGCGCCAGCAGCTTTAAAGCGGCTTACACAGATACGCAGTATTTT.

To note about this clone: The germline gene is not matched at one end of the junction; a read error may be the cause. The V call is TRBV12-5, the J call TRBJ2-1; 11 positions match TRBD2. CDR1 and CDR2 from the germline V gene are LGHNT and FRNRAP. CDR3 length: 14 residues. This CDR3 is CASGGTSGFNEQLF. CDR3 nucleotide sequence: TGTGCTAGTGGGGGGACTAGCGGCTTTAATGAGCAGCTCTTC.

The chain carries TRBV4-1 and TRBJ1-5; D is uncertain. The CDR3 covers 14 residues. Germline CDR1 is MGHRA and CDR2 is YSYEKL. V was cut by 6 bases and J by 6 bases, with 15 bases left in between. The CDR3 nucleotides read TGCGCCAGCAGTCACCCCCAGGAGGGTCAGCCCCAGCATTTT. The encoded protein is CASSHPQEGQPQHF.

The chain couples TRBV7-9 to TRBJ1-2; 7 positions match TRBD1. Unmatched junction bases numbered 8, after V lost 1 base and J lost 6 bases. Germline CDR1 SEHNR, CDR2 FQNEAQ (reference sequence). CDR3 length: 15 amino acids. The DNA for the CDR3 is TGTGCCAGCAGCTTAGTCGAGGGGGCAGTAGATGGCTACACCTTC. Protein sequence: CASSLVEGAVDGYTF.

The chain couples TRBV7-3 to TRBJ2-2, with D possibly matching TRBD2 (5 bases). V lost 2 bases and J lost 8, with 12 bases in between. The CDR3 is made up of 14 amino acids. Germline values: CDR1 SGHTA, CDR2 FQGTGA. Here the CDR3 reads CASSLFGPGGELFF. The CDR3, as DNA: TGTGCCAGCAGCTTATTCGGGCCGGGGGGGGAGCTGTTTTTT.

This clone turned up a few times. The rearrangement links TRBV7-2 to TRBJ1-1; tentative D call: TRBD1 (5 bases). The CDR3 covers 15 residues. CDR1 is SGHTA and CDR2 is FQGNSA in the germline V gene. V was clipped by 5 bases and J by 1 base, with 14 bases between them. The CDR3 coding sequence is TGTGCCAGCAGCCCCTCCAGGGATTGGAACACTGAAGCTTTCTTT. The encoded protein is CASSPSRDWNTEAFF.

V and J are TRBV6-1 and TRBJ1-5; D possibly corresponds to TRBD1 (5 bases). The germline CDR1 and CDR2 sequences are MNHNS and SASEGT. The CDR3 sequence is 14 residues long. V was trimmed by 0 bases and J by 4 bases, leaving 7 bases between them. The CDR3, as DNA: TGTGCCAGCAGTGAAGCGGGACTAAATCAGCCCCAGCATTTT. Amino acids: CASSEAGLNQPQHF.

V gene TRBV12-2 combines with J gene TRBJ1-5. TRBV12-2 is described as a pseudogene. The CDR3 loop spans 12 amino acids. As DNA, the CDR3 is TGTGCAAGTCGCTCCACGGGGGAGCCCCAGCATTTT. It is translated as CASRSTGEPQHF.

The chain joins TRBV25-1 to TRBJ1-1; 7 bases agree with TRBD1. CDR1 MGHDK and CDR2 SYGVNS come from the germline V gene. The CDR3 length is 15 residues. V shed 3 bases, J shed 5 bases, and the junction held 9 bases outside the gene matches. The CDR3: CASSEAGGRTTEAFF. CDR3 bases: TGTGCCAGCAGTGAGGCAGGGGGAAGAACAACTGAAGCTTTCTTT.

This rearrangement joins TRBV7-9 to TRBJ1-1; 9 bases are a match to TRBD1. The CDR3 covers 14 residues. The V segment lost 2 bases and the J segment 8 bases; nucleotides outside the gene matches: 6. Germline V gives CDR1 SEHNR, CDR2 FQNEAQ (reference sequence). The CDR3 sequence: CASSLRDRAPEAFF. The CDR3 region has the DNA TGTGCCAGCAGCTTACGGGACAGGGCTCCGGAAGCTTTCTTT.

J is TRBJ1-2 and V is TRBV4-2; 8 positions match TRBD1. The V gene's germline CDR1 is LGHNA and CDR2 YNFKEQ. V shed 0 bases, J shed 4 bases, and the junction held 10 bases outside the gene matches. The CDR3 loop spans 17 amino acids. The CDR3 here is CASSQDPAGQGLYGYTF. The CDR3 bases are TGTGCCAGCAGCCAAGATCCGGCAGGACAGGGCCTCTATGGCTACACCTTC.

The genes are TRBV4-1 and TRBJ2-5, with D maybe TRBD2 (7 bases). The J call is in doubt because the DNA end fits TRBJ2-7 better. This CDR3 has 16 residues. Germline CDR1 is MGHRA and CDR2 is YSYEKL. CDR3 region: CASSQDVGGLVYEQYF. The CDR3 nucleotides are TGCGCCAGCAGCCAAGATGTCGGGGGGCTAGTCTACGAGCAGTACTTC.

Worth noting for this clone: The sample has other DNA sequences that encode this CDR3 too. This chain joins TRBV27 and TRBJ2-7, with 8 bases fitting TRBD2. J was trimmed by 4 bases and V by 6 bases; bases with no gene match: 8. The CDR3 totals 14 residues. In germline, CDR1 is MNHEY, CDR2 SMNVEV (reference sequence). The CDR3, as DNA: TGTGCCAGCAGCTTGACTAGCGCGGATTACGAGCAGTACTTC. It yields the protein CASSLTSADYEQYF.

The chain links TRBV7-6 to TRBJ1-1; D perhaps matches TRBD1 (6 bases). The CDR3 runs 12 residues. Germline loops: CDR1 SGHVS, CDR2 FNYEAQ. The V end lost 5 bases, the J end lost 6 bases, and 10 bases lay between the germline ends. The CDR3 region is CASSAQGSEAFF. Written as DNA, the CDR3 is TGTGCCAGCAGCGCACAGGGTTCTGAAGCTTTCTTT.

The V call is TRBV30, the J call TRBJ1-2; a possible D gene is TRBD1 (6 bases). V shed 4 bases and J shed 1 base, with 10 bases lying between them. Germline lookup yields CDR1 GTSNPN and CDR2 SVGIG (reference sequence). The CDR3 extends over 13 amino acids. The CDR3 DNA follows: TGTGCCTGGACTAAAGGGGGTAACTATGGCTACACCTTC. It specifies CAWTKGGNYGYTF.